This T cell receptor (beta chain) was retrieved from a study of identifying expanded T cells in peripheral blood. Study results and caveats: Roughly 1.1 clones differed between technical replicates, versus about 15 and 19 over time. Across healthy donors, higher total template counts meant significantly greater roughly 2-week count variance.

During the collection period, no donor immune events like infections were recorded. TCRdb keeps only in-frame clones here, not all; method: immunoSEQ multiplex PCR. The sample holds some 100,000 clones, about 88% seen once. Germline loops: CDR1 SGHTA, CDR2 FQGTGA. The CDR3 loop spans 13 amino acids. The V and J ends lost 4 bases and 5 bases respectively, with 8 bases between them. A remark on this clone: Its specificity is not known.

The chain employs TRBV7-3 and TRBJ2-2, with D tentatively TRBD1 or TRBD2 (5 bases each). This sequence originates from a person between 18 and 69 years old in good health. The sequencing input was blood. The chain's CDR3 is CASSSEGTGELFF. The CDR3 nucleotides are TGTGCCAGCAGCTCCGAGGGGACCGGGGAGCTGTTTTTT.